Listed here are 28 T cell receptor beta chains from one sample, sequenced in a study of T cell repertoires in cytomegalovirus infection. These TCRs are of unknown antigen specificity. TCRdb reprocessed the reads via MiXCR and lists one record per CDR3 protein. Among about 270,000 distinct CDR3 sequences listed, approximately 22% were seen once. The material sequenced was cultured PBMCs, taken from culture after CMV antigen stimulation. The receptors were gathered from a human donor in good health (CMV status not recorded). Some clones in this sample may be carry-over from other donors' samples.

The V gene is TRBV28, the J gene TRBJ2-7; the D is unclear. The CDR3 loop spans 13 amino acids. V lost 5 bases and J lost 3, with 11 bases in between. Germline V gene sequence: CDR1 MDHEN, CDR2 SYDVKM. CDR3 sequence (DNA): TGTGCCAGCAGTCAGGCGCCGATCTACGAGCAGTACTTC. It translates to CASSQAPIYEQYF. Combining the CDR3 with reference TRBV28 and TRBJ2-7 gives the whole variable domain DVKVTQSSRYLVKRTGEKVFLECVQDMDHENMFWYRQDPGLGLRLIYFSYDVKMKEKGDIPEGYSVSREKKERFSLILESASTNQTSMYLCASSQAPIYEQYFGPGTRLTVT.

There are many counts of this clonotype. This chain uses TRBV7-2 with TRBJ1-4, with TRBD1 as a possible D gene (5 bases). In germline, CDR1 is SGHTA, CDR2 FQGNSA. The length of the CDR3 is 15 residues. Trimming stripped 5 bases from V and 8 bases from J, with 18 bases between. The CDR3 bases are TGTGCCAGCAGCATTAATGGGGCAAATGGGGAAAAACTGTTTTTT. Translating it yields CASSINGANGEKLFF.

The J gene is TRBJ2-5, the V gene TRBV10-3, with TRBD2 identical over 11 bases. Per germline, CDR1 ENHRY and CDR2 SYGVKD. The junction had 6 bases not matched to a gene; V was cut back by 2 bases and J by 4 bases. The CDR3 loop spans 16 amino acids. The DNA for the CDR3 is TGTGCCATCAGTGAGGATAGCGGGAGGGCCGGAGAGACCCAGTACTTC. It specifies CAISEDSGRAGETQYF.

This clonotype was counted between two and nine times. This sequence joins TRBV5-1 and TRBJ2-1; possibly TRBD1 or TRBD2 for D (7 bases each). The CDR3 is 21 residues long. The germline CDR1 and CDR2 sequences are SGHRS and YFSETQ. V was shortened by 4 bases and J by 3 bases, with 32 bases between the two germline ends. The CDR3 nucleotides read TGCGCCAGCAGCAAAGAATACGGGACAGCGGGGACCCGGTCTTTCTACAATGAGCAGTTCTTC. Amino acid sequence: CASSKEYGTAGTRSFYNEQFF.

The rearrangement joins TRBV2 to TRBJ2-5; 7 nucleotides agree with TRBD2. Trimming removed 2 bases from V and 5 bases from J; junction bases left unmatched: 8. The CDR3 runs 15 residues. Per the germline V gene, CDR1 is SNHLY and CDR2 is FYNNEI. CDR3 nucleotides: TGTGCCAGCAGTGAACGGGGTCAGGGAGGGGAGACCCAGTACTTC. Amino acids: CASSERGQGGETQYF.

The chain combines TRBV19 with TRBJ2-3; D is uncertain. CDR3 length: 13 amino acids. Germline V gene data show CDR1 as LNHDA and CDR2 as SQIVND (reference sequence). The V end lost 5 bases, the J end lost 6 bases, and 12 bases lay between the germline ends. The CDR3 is CASSLVSVDTQYF. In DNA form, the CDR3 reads TGTGCCAGTAGTCTAGTGAGTGTCGATACGCAGTATTTT. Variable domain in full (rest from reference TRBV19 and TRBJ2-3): DGGITQSPKYLFRKEGQNVTLSCEQNLNHDAMYWYRQDPGQGLRLIYYSQIVNDFQKGDIAEGYSVSREKKESFPLTVTSAQKNPTAFYLCASSLVSVDTQYFGPGTRLTVL.

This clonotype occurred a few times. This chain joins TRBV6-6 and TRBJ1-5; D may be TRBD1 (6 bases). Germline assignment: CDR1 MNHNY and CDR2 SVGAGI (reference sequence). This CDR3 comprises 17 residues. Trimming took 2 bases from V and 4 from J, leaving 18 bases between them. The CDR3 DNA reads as TGTGCCAGCAGTTACCCACCTTACGACAGGCGGAATCAGCCCCAGCATTTT. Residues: CASSYPPYDRRNQPQHF.

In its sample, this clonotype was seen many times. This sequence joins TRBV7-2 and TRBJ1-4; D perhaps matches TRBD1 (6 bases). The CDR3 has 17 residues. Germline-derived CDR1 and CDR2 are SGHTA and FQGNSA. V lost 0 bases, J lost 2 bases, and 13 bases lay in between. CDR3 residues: CASSLAGGATTNEKLFF. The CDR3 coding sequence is TGTGCCAGCAGCTTAGCGGGGGGCGCAACGACTAATGAAAAACTGTTTTTT.

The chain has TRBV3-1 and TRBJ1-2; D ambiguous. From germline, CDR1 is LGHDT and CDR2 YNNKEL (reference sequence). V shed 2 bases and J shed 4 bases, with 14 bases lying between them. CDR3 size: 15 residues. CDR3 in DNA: TGTGCCAGCAGCCAAAGAGGACTGGGAACCTATGGCTACACCTTC. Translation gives CASSQRGLGTYGYTF.

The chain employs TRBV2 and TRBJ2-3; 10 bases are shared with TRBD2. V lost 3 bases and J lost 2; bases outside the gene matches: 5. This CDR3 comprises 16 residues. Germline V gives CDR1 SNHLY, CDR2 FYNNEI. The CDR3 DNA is TGTGCCAGCAGTGATCCTAGCGGGAGCCCCACAGATACGCAGTATTTT. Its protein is CASSDPSGSPTDTQYF. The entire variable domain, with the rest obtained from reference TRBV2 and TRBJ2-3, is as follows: EPEVTQTPSHQVTQMGQEVILRCVPISNHLYFYWYRQILGQKVEFLVSFYNNEISEKSEIFDDQFSVERPDGSNFTLKIRSTKLEDSAMYFCASSDPSGSPTDTQYFGPGTRLTVL.

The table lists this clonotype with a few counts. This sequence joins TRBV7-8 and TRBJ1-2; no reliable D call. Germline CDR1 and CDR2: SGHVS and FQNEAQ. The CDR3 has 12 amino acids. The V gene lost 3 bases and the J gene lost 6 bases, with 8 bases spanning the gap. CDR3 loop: CASSLGRNGYTF. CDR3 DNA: TGTGCCAGCAGCTTGGGCAGAAATGGCTACACCTTC.

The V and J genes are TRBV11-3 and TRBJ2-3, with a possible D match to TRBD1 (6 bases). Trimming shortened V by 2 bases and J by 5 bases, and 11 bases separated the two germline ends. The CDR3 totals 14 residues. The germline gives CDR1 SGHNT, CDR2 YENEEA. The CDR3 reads CASSLLGAVDTQYF. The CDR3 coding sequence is TGTGCCAGCAGCTTATTGGGGGCCGTAGATACGCAGTATTTT. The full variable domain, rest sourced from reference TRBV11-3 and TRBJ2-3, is EAGVVQSPRYKIIEKKQPVAFWCNPISGHNTLYWYLQNLGQGPELLIRYENEEAVDDSQLPKDRFSAERLKGVDSTLKIQPAELGDSAVYLCASSLLGAVDTQYFGPGTRLTVL.

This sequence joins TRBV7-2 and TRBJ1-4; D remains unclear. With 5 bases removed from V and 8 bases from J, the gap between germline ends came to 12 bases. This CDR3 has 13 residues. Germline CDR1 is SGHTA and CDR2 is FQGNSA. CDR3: CASSGPDWEKLFF. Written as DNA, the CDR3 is TGTGCCAGCAGCGGCCCGGACTGGGAAAAACTGTTTTTT.

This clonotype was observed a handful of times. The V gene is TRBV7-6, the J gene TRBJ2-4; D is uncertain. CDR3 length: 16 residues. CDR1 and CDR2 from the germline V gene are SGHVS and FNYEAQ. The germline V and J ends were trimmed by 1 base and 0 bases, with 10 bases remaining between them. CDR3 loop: CASSLGWKLAKNIQYF. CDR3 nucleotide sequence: TGTGCCAGCAGCTTAGGGTGGAAACTAGCCAAAAACATTCAGTACTTC. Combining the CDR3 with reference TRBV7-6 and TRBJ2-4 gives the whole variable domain GAGVSQSPRYKVTKRGQDVALRCDPISGHVSLYWYRQALGQGPEFLTYFNYEAQQDKSGLPNDRFSAERPEGSISTLTIQRTEQRDSAMYRCASSLGWKLAKNIQYFGAGTRLSVL.

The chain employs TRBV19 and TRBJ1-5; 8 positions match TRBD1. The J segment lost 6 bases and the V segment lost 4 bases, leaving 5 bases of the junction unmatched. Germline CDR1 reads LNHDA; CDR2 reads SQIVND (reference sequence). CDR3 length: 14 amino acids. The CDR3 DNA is TGTGCCAGTAGTAACGGACAGGGTGGTCAGCCCCAGCATTTT. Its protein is CASSNGQGGQPQHF.

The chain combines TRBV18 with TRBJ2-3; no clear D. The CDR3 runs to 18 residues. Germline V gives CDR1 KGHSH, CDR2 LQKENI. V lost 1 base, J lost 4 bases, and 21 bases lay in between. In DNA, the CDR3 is TGTGCCAGCTCACCACTAGGCCTAACCTCGGTGGTCTCAGATACGCAGTATTTT. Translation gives CASSPLGLTSVVSDTQYF.

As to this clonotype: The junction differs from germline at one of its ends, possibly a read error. CDR3 protein: CASSLGGGEAQYF. The CDR3 nucleotides read TGTGCCAGCAGCTTGGGAGGAGGAGAGGCCCAGTACTTC. The chain uses TRBV7-2 and TRBJ2-5; possible D gene TRBD2, 6 bases. CDR1 SGHTA and CDR2 FQGNSA come from the germline V gene. The CDR3 extends over 13 amino acids.

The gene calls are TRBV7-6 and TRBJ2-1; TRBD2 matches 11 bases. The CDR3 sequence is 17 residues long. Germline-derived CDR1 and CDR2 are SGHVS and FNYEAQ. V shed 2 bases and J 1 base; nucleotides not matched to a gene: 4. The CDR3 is CASSLLLAGVSYNEQFF. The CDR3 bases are TGTGCCAGCAGCTTATTACTAGCGGGAGTTTCCTACAATGAGCAGTTCTTC.

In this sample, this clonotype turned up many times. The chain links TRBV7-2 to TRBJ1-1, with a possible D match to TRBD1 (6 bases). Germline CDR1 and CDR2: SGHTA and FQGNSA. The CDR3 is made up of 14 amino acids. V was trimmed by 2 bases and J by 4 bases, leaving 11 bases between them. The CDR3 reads CASSLQGRATEAFF. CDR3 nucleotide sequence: TGTGCCAGCAGCTTACAGGGGAGGGCCACTGAAGCTTTCTTT.

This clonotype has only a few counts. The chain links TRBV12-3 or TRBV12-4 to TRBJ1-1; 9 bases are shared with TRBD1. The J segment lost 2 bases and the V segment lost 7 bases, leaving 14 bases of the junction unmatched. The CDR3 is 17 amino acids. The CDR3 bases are TGTGCCAGCACCCGGGACAGGGTAACCCCTATCAACACTGAAGCTTTCTTT. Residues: CASTRDRVTPINTEAFF.

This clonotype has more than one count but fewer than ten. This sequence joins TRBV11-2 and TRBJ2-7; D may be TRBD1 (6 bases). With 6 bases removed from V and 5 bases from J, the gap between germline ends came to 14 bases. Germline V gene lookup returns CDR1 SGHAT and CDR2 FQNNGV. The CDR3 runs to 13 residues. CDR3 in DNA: TGTGCCAGCAGGTCACAGGGTGGCCACGAGCAGTACGTC. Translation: CASRSQGGHEQYV.

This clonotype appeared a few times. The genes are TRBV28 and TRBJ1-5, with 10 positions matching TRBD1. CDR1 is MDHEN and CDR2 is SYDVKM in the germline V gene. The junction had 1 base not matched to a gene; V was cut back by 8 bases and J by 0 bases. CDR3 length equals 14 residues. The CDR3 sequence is CASWTGGSNQPQHF. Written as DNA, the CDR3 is TGTGCCAGCTGGACAGGGGGTAGCAATCAGCCCCAGCATTTT.

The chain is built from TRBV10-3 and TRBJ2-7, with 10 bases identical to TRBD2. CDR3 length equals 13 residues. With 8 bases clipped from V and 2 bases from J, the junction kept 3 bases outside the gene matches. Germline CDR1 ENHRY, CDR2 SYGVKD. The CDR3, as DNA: TGTGCCATCGGAGGACTAGCGGCCTACGAGCAGTACTTC. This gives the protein CAIGGLAAYEQYF.

The CDR3 nucleotides are TGTGCCAGTAGTATCAGCGGGGGGGGGGAATACGAGCAGTACGTC. It specifies CASSISGGGEYEQYV. The gene calls are TRBV19 and TRBJ2-7, with 10 bases that match TRBD2. The germline V gene has CDR1 LNHDA and CDR2 SQIVND (reference sequence). The CDR3 consists of 15 residues. V gave up 3 bases and J gave up 4 bases; unmatched junction bases: 6.

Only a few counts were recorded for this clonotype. CDR3 bases: TGCGCCAGCAGTAGATCGGGACAGGGTGTTTTTGAGACCCAGTACTTC. This codes for CASSRSGQGVFETQYF. The chain combines TRBV5-1 with TRBJ2-5, with 9 positions matching TRBD1. Germline V gives CDR1 SGHRS, CDR2 YFSETQ. The CDR3 sequence is 16 residues long. Germline trimming cut 5 bases from V and 5 bases from J; bases unmatched to any gene: 13. The variable domain in full, completed from reference TRBV5-1 and TRBJ2-5, reads KAGVTQTPRYLIKTRGQQVTLSCSPISGHRSVSWYQQTPGQGLQFLFEYFSETQRNKGNFPGRFSGRQFSNSRSEMNVSTLELGDSALYLCASSRSGQGVFETQYFGPGTRLLVL.

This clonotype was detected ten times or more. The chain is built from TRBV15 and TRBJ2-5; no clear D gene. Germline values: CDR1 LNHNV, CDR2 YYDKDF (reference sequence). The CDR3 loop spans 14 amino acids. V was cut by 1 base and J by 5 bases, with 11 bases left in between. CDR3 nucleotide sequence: TGTGCCACCAGCAGAGCGCGGACCCGGGAGACCCAGTACTTC. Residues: CATSRARTRETQYF.

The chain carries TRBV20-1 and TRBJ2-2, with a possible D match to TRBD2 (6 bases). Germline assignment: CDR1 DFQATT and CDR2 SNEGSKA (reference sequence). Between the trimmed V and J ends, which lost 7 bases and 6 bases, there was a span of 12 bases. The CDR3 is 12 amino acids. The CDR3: CSVPSESGELFF. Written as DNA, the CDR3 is TGCAGTGTCCCTAGCGAGTCCGGGGAGCTGTTTTTT.

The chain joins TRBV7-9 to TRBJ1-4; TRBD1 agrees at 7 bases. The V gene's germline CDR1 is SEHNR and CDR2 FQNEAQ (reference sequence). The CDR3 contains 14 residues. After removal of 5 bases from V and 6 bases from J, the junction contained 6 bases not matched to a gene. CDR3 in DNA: TGTGCCAGCAGCCCGACAGGGAGCGATGAAAAACTGTTTTTT. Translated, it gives CASSPTGSDEKLFF.